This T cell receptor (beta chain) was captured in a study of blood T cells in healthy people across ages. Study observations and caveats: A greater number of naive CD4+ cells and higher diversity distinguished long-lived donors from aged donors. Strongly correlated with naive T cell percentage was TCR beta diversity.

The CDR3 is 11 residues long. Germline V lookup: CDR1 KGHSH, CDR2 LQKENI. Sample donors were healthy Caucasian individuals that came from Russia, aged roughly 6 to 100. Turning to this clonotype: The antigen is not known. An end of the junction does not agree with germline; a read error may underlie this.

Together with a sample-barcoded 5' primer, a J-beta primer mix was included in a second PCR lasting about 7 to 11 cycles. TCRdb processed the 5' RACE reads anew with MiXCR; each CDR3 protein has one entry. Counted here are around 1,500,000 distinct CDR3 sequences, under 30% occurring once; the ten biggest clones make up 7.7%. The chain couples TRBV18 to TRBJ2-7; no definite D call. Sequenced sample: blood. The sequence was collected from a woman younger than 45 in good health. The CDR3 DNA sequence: TGTGCCAGCTCACTTAATCGCGAGCAGTGCTTC. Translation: CASSLNREQCF.